A selection of T cell receptor beta chains follows, all from one sample in a study of identifying expanded T cells in peripheral blood. Libraries were prepared by immunoSEQ multiplex PCR; TCRdb keeps only in-frame clonotypes and omits some of them. This table has some 100,000 clones, about 83% appearing once. Specimen: blood. These receptors were collected from a person between 18 and 75 years old in good health. CDR3s include the opening cysteine and the closing phenylalanine or tryptophan. A D gene is named only where the DNA matches it firmly. Size is stated for part of the rows, as once, few or many counts, or as a class when the clone is expanded.

d_call,clone_size,v_call,j_call,cdr3_nt,cdr3_aa
TRBD2,.,TRBV5-1,TRBJ2-5,TGCGCCAGCAGCGCGGGGGTCACGGAGACCCAGTACTTC,CASSAGVTETQYF
.,.,TRBV5-1,TRBJ1-1,TGCGCCAGCAGGCAGAATCCGGGACGCCTTTTACTTGAAGCTTTCTTT,CASRQNPGRLLLEAFF
TRBD2,.,TRBV27,TRBJ2-3,TGTGCCAGCAGTTTGCGGGCTAGCGGGGGGGTCACAGATACGCAGTATTTT,CASSLRASGGVTDTQYF
TRBD1,.,TRBV6-5,TRBJ1-2,TGTGCCAGCTGGGACAGGGTCTATGGCTACACCTTC,CASWDRVYGYTF
.,.,TRBV6-6,TRBJ1-2,TGTGCCAGCAGTTACCACGACAGGAATCATGGCTACACCTTC,CASSYHDRNHGYTF
.,.,TRBV29-1,TRBJ2-3,TGCAGCTTAACGACGACAGGTACGCAGTATTTT,CSLTTTGTQYF
.,once,TRBV6-5,TRBJ1-5,TGTGCCAGCAGTTACTCGAGGGGGAGCAATCAGCCCCAGCATTTT,CASSYSRGSNQPQHF
.,.,TRBV7-6,TRBJ2-2,TGTGCCAGCAGCTTACGCCAGGGGGGGCTCGGCACCGGGGAGCTGTTTTTT,CASSLRQGGLGTGELFF
TRBD1,.,TRBV19,TRBJ2-5,TGTGCCAGTAGTAAATGGGACAGGGGATTCGACGGGGGGGAAGAGACCCAGTACTTC,CASSKWDRGFDGGEETQYF
.,.,TRBV7-2,TRBJ2-3,TGTGCCAGCAGCCCGCCCAGCTCAGTAGATACGCAGTATTTT,CASSPPSSVDTQYF
.,.,TRBV5-5,TRBJ2-1,TGTGCCAGCAGCTGGGGGGACCTTTACAATGAGCAGTTCTTC,CASSWGDLYNEQFF
.,.,TRBV19,TRBJ2-3,TGTGCCAGTAGCCTGGTACCCCCACCCCAGGATACGCAGTATTTT,CASSLVPPPQDTQYF
.,.,TRBV29-1,TRBJ2-7,TGCAGCGTTGAATTGCCGGGGGCGATCTCCTACGAGCAGTACTTC,CSVELPGAISYEQYF
TRBD1,few,TRBV4-1,TRBJ1-4,TGCGCCAGCAGCCGACAGGGGCCAGGTGAAAAACTGTTTTTT,CASSRQGPGEKLFF
.,.,TRBV7-2,TRBJ2-4,TGTGCCAGCAGCTTGGAGCCGGAAGTAGTAGCCAAAAACATTCAGTACTTC,CASSLEPEVVAKNIQYF
.,.,TRBV5-4,TRBJ2-5,TGTGCCAGCAGCTTGGGCGGGTTAGAGACCCAGTACTTC,CASSLGGLETQYF
TRBD1,.,TRBV6-5,TRBJ1-2,TGTGCCAGCAGTTACAGGGGGCGAAGGAACGGCTACACCTTC,CASSYRGRRNGYTF
TRBD1,.,TRBV5-6,TRBJ1-2,TGTGCCACCAAGAGACAGGACAGGGCGGACTATGGCTACACCTTC,CATKRQDRADYGYTF
.,.,TRBV28,TRBJ2-7,TGTGCCAGCATGTTGGACAGTCTCTACGAGCAGTACTTC,CASMLDSLYEQYF
.,few,TRBV15,TRBJ1-2,TGTGCCACCAGCAGAGAGAGGGGTTATGGCTACACCTTC,CATSRERGYGYTF
.,.,TRBV2,TRBJ2-7,TGTGCCAGCAGGCCCGATTCGACCTACGAGCAGTACTTC,CASRPDSTYEQYF
.,.,TRBV7-2,TRBJ2-4,TGTGCCAGCAGCTCAGGGTCGAGGGGAACAGCCAAAAACATTCAGTACTTC,CASSSGSRGTAKNIQYF
TRBD1,once,TRBV4-3,TRBJ2-7,TGCGCCAGCAGCCAAGATTGGGACAGGTTTATCTCCTACGAGCAGTACTTC,CASSQDWDRFISYEQYF
TRBD1,.,TRBV4-2,TRBJ2-5,TGTGCCAGCAGCCAAGACGGACAGGGGGGGAGCCAAGAGACCCAGTACTTC,CASSQDGQGGSQETQYF
.,.,TRBV18,TRBJ1-3,TGTGCCAGCTCACCACGCACCTTTTACGAGGGAAGTGCGGCTGGAAACACCATATATTTT,CASSPRTFYEGSAAGNTIYF
.,.,TRBV6-1,TRBJ1-5,TGTGCCAGCAGAACCTTGGGCAATCAGCCCCAGCATTTT,CASRTLGNQPQHF
.,.,TRBV29-1,TRBJ2-2,TGCAGCGTTGCTTGGGGGGGGGAGCTGTTTTTT,CSVAWGGELFF
TRBD1,.,TRBV19,TRBJ1-4,TGTGCCAGTAGTATAGGAACCGGACAGGGTAGAGAAAAACTGTTTTTT,CASSIGTGQGREKLFF
.,.,TRBV5-6,TRBJ2-1,TGTGCCAGCAGCCTCTATAGTGAGCAGTTCTTC,CASSLYSEQFF
.,.,TRBV7-9,TRBJ2-7,TGTGCCAGCAGCCCCGGTTCGGGGCGGTCCGAGCAGTACTTC,CASSPGSGRSEQYF
.,.,TRBV9,TRBJ2-3,TGTGCCAGCAGCGTAGCCGTAAACACAGATACGCAGTATTTT,CASSVAVNTDTQYF
.,.,TRBV19,TRBJ2-1,TGTGCCAGTAGTATAACGGGGCCCAGCGATGAGCAGTTCTTC,CASSITGPSDEQFF
.,.,TRBV5-8,TRBJ1-5,TGTGCCAGCAGCTCGCGGGTGAACAGGGATCAGCCCCAGCATTTT,CASSSRVNRDQPQHF
TRBD1,.,TRBV15,TRBJ1-5,TGTGCCACCAGCAGTCCGGGACAGGGCTATCAGCCCCAGCATTTT,CATSSPGQGYQPQHF
.,.,TRBV5-6,TRBJ1-2,TGTGCCAGCAGGTTCCAGGGGACGTCGGATGGCTACACCTTC,CASRFQGTSDGYTF
.,.,TRBV7-9,TRBJ1-3,TGTGCCAGCAGATATACGGGCCAATCCATATATTTT,CASRYTGQSIYF
.,.,TRBV7-2,TRBJ1-1,TGTGCCAGCAGCTCCTACGGGATGGCCGGCGCGGTGGCTTTCTTT,CASSSYGMAGAVAFF
.,.,TRBV12-5,TRBJ1-1,TGTGCTAGTGGTTTGGAGGACAGAACCGAAGCTTTCTTT,CASGLEDRTEAFF
TRBD1,.,TRBV9,TRBJ1-2,TGTGCCAGCAGCATCCGGGACAGGGAAACCTATGGCTACACCTTC,CASSIRDRETYGYTF
TRBD2,once,TRBV28,TRBJ2-7,TGTGCCAGCAGCCCAGCGGGGGGTCCTACGATCTACGAGCAGTACTTC,CASSPAGGPTIYEQYF
.,.,TRBV4-2,TRBJ2-5,TGTGCCAGCAGCCAAGAGGTATCAGGACCCCTCGTCGAGCAAGAGACCCAGTACTTC,CASSQEVSGPLVEQETQYF
.,.,TRBV5-1,TRBJ1-1,TGCGCCAGCAGCTTGGGACGCCTCGGGGGTCTTAATGAAGCTTTCTTT,CASSLGRLGGLNEAFF
.,.,TRBV29-1,TRBJ2-3,TGCAGCGTCAGCGGTGGGATGATTGGCACAGATACGCAGTATTTT,CSVSGGMIGTDTQYF
.,once,TRBV19,TRBJ2-7,TGTGCCAGTAGTCTATCGGGGGATCTGTACGAGCAGTACTTC,CASSLSGDLYEQYF
.,.,TRBV4-3,TRBJ2-3,TGCGCCAGCAGCTTGCAGGGGTTCCCTTCGGATACGCAGTATTTT,CASSLQGFPSDTQYF
.,.,TRBV19,TRBJ1-2,TGTGCCAGTAGTAGCCCGCAGGGAAACTATGGCTACACCTTC,CASSSPQGNYGYTF
.,.,TRBV7-9,TRBJ1-6,TGTGCCAGCAGCTTTGTAACACCCGATAATTCACCCCTCCACTTT,CASSFVTPDNSPLHF
.,.,TRBV5-4,TRBJ1-2,TGTGCCAGCGGGGTTTTCAACTATGGCTACACCTTC,CASGVFNYGYTF
TRBD2,.,TRBV6-6,TRBJ2-5,TGTGCCAGCAGTGATAGCGGGGGAGAAGAGACCCAGTACTTC,CASSDSGGEETQYF
.,.,TRBV4-3,TRBJ2-4,TGCGCCAGCAGCCAAGATCAGCAAGGTCGTCAGATTCAGTACTTC,CASSQDQQGRQIQYF
.,.,TRBV9,TRBJ2-1,TGTGCCGGGGGCCAGGGCGATATAGGGGATGAGCAGTTCTTC,CAGGQGDIGDEQFF